This TCR beta chain was recorded in a study of metastatic and nonmetastatic thyroid tumors. Patients were all untreated before their thyroid surgery. TCRdb reanalyzed the PCR reads with MiXCR. Seen here are about 4,100 clones, 30% to 40% observed once, and the top ten hold about 25%. Trimming cost V 6 bases and J 1 base; bases outside gene matches: 4. CDR3 size: 14 residues. The V gene's germline CDR1 is SGHRS and CDR2 YFSETQ. This clone is large by share. The TCR sequence derives from a male donor with papillary thyroid cancer or a benign thyroid nodule (not recorded which). Some clones in this sample may be carry-over from other donors' samples. The rearrangement uses TRBV5-1 and TRBJ2-3; 8 bases agree with TRBD1. Sequencing was performed on adjacent normal tissue. In nucleotides, the CDR3 is TGCGCCAGCACTACGGGACAGGGCACAGATACGCAGTATTTT. Residues: CASTTGQGTDTQYF.